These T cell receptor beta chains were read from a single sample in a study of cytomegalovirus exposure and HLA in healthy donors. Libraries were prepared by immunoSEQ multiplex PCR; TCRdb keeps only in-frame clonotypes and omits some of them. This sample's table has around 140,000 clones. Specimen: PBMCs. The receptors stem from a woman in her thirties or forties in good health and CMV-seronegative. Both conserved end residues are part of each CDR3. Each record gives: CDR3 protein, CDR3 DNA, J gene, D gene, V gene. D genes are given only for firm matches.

CDR3 protein: CASSLQGYYGYTF; CDR3 DNA: TGTGCCAGCAGTTTACAGGGATACTATGGCTACACCTTC; J gene: TRBJ1-2; D gene: NA; V gene: TRBV28
CDR3 protein: CASSLFGTPNTEAFF; CDR3 DNA: TGTGCCAGCAGCTTATTCGGGACACCGAACACTGAAGCTTTCTTT; J gene: TRBJ1-1; D gene: NA; V gene: TRBV7-2
CDR3 protein: CASSASSGGARETQYF; CDR3 DNA: TGTGCCAGTAGTGCTTCTAGCGGGGGGGCGAGAGAGACCCAGTACTTC; J gene: TRBJ2-5; D gene: TRBD2; V gene: TRBV19
CDR3 protein: CASSPVAGGTDTQYF; CDR3 DNA: TGTGCCAGCAGCCCCGTGGCAGGGGGTACAGATACGCAGTATTTT; J gene: TRBJ2-3; D gene: TRBD1; V gene: TRBV7-2
CDR3 protein: CAISAGQEGRETQYF; CDR3 DNA: TGTGCCATCAGTGCCGGACAGGAAGGTCGAGAGACCCAGTACTTC; J gene: TRBJ2-5; D gene: TRBD1; V gene: TRBV10-3
CDR3 protein: CASSPHIGAEAFF; CDR3 DNA: TGTGCCAGCAGCCCTCATATCGGGGCTGAAGCTTTCTTT; J gene: TRBJ1-1; D gene: NA; V gene: TRBV9
CDR3 protein: CASRTGGGSGANVLTF; CDR3 DNA: TGCGCCAGCAGGACAGGGGGGGGCTCTGGGGCCAACGTCCTGACTTTC; J gene: TRBJ2-6; D gene: TRBD1; V gene: TRBV5-1
CDR3 protein: CATSRGAGGLGEQYF; CDR3 DNA: TGTGCCACCAGCAGAGGGGCAGGGGGCCTTGGTGAGCAGTACTTC; J gene: TRBJ2-7; D gene: TRBD1; V gene: TRBV15
CDR3 protein: CASSHRGDTEAFF; CDR3 DNA: TGTGCCAGCAGTCACAGGGGGGACACTGAAGCTTTCTTT; J gene: TRBJ1-1; D gene: TRBD1; V gene: TRBV28
CDR3 protein: CASSLGGLITEAFF; CDR3 DNA: TGTGCCAGCAGCTTAGGAGGCCTAATCACTGAAGCTTTCTTT; J gene: TRBJ1-1; D gene: NA; V gene: TRBV7-3
CDR3 protein: CASRTPTEAGELFF; CDR3 DNA: TGTGCCAGCCGCACCCCTACGGAGGCCGGGGAGCTGTTTTTT; J gene: TRBJ2-2; D gene: NA; V gene: TRBV28
CDR3 protein: CASSITQGANSPLHF; CDR3 DNA: TGTGCCAGTAGTATTACCCAGGGGGCAAATTCACCCCTCCACTTT; J gene: TRBJ1-6; D gene: TRBD1; V gene: TRBV19
CDR3 protein: CASSSGLPAYGYTF; CDR3 DNA: TGTGCCAGCAGTTCGGGACTCCCGGCTTATGGCTACACCTTC; J gene: TRBJ1-2; D gene: NA; V gene: TRBV11-2
CDR3 protein: CASSMNRGEAGYTF; CDR3 DNA: TGTGCCAGCAGCATGAACAGGGGTGAGGCAGGCTACACCTTC; J gene: TRBJ1-2; D gene: TRBD1; V gene: TRBV27
CDR3 protein: CSVQGAGRSYNSPLHF; CDR3 DNA: TGCAGCGTCCAAGGGGCGGGGAGGTCCTATAATTCACCCCTCCACTTT; J gene: TRBJ1-6; D gene: NA; V gene: TRBV29-1
CDR3 protein: CASSEGGAHQPQHF; CDR3 DNA: TGTGCCAGCAGCGAGGGGGGGGCCCATCAGCCCCAGCATTTT; J gene: TRBJ1-5; D gene: NA; V gene: TRBV6-1
CDR3 protein: CASSHRDEGDIQYF; CDR3 DNA: TGTGCCAGCAGCCACAGGGACGAAGGGGACATTCAGTACTTC; J gene: TRBJ2-4; D gene: NA; V gene: TRBV11-2
CDR3 protein: CASSKPGQGRDTQYF; CDR3 DNA: TGTGCCAGTAGTAAACCGGGACAGGGGAGAGATACGCAGTATTTT; J gene: TRBJ2-3; D gene: TRBD1; V gene: TRBV19
CDR3 protein: CASSHLGTVYEQYF; CDR3 DNA: TGCGCCAGCAGCCATCTAGGGACAGTCTACGAGCAGTACTTC; J gene: TRBJ2-7; D gene: TRBD1; V gene: TRBV4-1
CDR3 protein: CASSYRGEQFF; CDR3 DNA: TGTGCCAGCAGTTACAGGGGTGAGCAGTTCTTC; J gene: TRBJ2-1; D gene: NA; V gene: TRBV6-5
CDR3 protein: CASSQGSGENNNEQFF; CDR3 DNA: TGTGCCAGCAGCCAAGGGTCAGGTGAGAATAACAATGAGCAGTTCTTC; J gene: TRBJ2-1; D gene: NA; V gene: TRBV4-2
CDR3 protein: CASSEAGVNEQFF; CDR3 DNA: TGTGCCAGCAGTGAAGCAGGGGTCAATGAGCAGTTCTTC; J gene: TRBJ2-1; D gene: NA; V gene: TRBV6-1
CDR3 protein: CASSSGTGDFTEAFF; CDR3 DNA: TGTGCCAGCAGTTCCGGGACAGGGGATTTCACTGAAGCTTTCTTT; J gene: TRBJ1-1; D gene: TRBD1; V gene: TRBV27
CDR3 protein: CASSLSGEVGGYTF; CDR3 DNA: TGTGCCAGCAGTTTATCCGGGGAGGTGGGAGGCTACACCTTC; J gene: TRBJ1-2; D gene: NA; V gene: TRBV28
CDR3 protein: CASSSTRQPNQPQHF; CDR3 DNA: TGTGCCAGCAGCTCTACAAGACAGCCCAATCAGCCCCAGCATTTT; J gene: TRBJ1-5; D gene: NA; V gene: TRBV7-9
CDR3 protein: CASSPGTAWDSPLHF; CDR3 DNA: TGTGCCAGCTCACCCGGGACAGCATGGGATTCACCCCTCCACTTT; J gene: TRBJ1-6; D gene: TRBD1; V gene: TRBV18
CDR3 protein: CASSPTGSHSNYGYTF; CDR3 DNA: TGTGCCAGCAGCCCGACAGGGAGCCACTCTAACTATGGCTACACCTTC; J gene: TRBJ1-2; D gene: TRBD1; V gene: TRBV27
CDR3 protein: CASSSYRVLANQPQHF; CDR3 DNA: TGTGCCAGCAGCTCGTACAGGGTCCTGGCCAATCAGCCCCAGCATTTT; J gene: TRBJ1-5; D gene: NA; V gene: TRBV7-3
CDR3 protein: CASSAGTSDYNEQFF; CDR3 DNA: TGTGCCAGCAGCGCCGGGACTAGCGACTACAATGAGCAGTTCTTC; J gene: TRBJ2-1; D gene: TRBD2; V gene: TRBV4-2